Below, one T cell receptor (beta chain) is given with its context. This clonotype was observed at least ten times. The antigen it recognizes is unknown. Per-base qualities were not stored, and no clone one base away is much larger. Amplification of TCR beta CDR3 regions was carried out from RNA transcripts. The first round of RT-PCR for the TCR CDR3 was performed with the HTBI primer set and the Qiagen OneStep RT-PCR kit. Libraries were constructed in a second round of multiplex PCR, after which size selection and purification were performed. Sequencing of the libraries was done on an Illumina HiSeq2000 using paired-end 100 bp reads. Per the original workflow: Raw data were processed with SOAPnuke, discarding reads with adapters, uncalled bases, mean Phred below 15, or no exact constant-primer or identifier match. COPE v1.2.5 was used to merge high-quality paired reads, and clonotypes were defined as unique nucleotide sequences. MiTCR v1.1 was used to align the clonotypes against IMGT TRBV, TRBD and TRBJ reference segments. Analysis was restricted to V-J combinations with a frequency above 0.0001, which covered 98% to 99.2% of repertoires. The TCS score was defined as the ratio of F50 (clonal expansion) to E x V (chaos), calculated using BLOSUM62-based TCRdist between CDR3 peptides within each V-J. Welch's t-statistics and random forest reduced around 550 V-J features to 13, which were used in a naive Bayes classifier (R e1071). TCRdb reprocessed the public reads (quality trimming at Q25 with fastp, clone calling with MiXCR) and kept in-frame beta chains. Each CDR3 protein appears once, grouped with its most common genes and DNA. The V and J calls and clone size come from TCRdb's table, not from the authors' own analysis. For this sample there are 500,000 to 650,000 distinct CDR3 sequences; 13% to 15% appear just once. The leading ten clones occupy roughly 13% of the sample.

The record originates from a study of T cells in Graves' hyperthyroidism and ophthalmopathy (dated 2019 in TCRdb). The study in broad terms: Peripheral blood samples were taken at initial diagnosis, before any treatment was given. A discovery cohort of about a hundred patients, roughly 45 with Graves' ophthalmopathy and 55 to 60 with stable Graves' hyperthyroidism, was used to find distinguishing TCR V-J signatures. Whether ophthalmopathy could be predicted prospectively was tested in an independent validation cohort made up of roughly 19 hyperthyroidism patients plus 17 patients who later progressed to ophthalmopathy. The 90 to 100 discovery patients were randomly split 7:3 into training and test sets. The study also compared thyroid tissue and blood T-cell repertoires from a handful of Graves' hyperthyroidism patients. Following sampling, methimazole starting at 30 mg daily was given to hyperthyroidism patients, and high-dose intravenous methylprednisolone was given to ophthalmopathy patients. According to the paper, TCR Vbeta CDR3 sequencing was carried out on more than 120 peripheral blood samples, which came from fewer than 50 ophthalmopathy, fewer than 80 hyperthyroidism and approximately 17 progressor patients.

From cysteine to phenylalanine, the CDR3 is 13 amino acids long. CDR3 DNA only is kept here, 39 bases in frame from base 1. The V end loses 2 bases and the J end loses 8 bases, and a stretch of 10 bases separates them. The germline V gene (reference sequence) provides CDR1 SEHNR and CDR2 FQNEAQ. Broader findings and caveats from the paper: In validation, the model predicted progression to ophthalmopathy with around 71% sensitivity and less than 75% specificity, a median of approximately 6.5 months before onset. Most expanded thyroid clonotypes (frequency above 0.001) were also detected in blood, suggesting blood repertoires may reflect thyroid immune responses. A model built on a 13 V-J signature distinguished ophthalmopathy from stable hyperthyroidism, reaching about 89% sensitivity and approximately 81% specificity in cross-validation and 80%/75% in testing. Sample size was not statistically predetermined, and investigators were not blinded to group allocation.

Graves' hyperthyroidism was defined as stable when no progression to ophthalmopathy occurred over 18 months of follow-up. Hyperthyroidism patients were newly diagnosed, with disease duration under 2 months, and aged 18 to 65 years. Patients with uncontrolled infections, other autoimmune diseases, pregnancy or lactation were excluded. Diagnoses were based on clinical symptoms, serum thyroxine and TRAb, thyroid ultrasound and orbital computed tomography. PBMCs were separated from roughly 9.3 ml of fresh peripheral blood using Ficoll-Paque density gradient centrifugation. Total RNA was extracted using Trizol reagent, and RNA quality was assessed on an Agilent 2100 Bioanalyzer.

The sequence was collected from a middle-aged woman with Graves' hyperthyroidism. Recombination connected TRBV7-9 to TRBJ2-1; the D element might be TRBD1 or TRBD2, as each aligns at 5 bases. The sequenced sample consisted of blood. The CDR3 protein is CASSLSGSDEQFF. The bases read TGTGCCAGCAGCTTATCAGGGAGCGATGAGCAGTTCTTC.